The following is a TCR beta chain sequence with its context. The data are from a study of blood T cell repertoires in COVID-19. Across the whole study: Whether acute or convalescent, the COVID-19 samples came from the United States, Italy and Spain.

CDR3 length equals 15 residues. V gave up 5 bases and J gave up 3 bases, with 13 bases separating them. Germline assignment: CDR1 SEHNR and CDR2 FQNEAQ (reference sequence). Study processing details: Researchers report that nucleated cell counts were estimated from reference gene primer amplification. Repertoires were generated with immunoSEQ multiplex PCR, while TCRdb's copy carries only in-frame clones and drops some. For V, J and clone size, that table is used; D and trimming come from the DNA. The sample gives about 79,000 clones, around 90% of which show up once; around 4.5% is in the top ten. The specimen was peripheral blood. The chain links TRBV7-9 to TRBJ2-2; tentatively, D is TRBD1 (5 bases). The TCR was taken from a man aged 45-60 years with active COVID-19. Here the CDR3 DNA reads TGTGCCAGCAGCCAAACCAGGGCGCACACCGGGGAGCTGTTTTTT. Translation gives CASSQTRAHTGELFF. The variable domain in full, with the rest retrieved from reference TRBV7-9 and TRBJ2-2, is DTGVSQNPRHKITKRGQNVTFRCDPISEHNRLYWYRQTLGQGPEFLTYFQNEAQLEKSRLLSDRFSAERPKGSFSTLEIQRTEQGDSAMYLCASSQTRAHTGELFFGEGSRLTVL.